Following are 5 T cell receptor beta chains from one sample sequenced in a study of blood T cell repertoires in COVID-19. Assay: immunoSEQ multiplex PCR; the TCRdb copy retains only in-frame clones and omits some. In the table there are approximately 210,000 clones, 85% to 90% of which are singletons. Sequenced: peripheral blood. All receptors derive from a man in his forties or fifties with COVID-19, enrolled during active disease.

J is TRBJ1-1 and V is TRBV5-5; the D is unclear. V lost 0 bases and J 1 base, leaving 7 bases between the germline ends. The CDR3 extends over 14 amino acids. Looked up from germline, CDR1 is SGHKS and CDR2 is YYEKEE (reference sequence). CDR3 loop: CASSLVYSNTEAFF. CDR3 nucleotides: TGTGCCAGCAGCTTGGTTTATTCGAACACTGAAGCTTTCTTT.

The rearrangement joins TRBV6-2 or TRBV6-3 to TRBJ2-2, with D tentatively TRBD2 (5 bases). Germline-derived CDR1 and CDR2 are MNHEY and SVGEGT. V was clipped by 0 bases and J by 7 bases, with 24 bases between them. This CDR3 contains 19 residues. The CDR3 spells CASSYSTYPGSGGNGELFF. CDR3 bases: TGTGCCAGCAGTTACTCGACGTATCCGGGATCCGGAGGTAACGGGGAGCTGTTTTTT.

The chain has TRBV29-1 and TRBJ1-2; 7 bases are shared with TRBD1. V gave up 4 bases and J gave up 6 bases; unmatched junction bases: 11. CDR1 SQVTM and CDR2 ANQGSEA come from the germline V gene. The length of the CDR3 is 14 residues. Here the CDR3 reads CSVGPSDRVNGYTF. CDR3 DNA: TGCAGCGTTGGCCCAAGCGACAGGGTGAATGGCTACACCTTC.

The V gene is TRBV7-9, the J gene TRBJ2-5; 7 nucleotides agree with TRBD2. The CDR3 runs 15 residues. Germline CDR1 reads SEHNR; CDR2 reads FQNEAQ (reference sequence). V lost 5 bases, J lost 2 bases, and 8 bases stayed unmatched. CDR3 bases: TGTGCCAGCAGCCAGGACGGGGGGAAACAAGAGACCCAGTACTTC. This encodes CASSQDGGKQETQYF.

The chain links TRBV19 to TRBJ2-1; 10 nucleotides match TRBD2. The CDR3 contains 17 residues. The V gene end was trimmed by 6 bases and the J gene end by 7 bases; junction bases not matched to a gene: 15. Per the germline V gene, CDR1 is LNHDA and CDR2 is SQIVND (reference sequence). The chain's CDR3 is CASSRIAGLAGENEQFF. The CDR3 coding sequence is TGTGCCAGTAGCCGGATCGCGGGGCTAGCGGGAGAGAATGAGCAGTTCTTC. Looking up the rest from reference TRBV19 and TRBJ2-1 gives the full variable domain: DGGITQSPKYLFRKEGQNVTLSCEQNLNHDAMYWYRQDPGQGLRLIYYSQIVNDFQKGDIAEGYSVSREKKESFPLTVTSAQKNPTAFYLCASSRIAGLAGENEQFFGPGTRLTVL.